Sequencing of this T cell receptor (beta chain) was carried out in a study of cytomegalovirus exposure and HLA in healthy donors. General study results and limits: When a later analysis compared HLA-associated TCR beta chains with equally common others, the HLA-associated chains turned out to be more clonally expanded and to have lower generation probabilities. Most TCR beta V segments were productive about 90% or about 30% of the time in an earlier analysis. No immune exposure information besides CMV serostatus was available.

About this clone: Its target is not known.

With 60 Vbeta and 13 Jbeta primers, the PCR was carried out. Clones were read by immunoSEQ multiplex PCR, and TCRdb kept only the in-frame ones, dropping some. The repertoire holds around 150,000 clones, roughly 80% seen once, with approximately 13% in the top ten. Sequencing was done on a sample of PBMCs. This sequence originates from a woman aged 50 to 60 in good health and CMV-seronegative.

CDR3 bases: TGTGCCAGCAGTTACGTAGGGAGCTTGGACAATGAGCAGTTCTTC. Its protein product is CASSYVGSLDNEQFF. V is TRBV6-5 and J is TRBJ2-1, with a possible D match to TRBD2 (5 bases). V lost 2 bases and J lost 5, with 13 bases in between. The germline gives CDR1 MNHEY, CDR2 SVGAGI. This CDR3 is 15 amino acids long.